One sample yielded the 11 T cell receptor beta chains listed below, sequenced in a study of cytomegalovirus exposure and HLA in healthy donors (dated by TCRdb to the late 2010s). Library creation used the immunoSEQ multiplex PCR assay. For the multiplex PCR, a mixture combining 60 forward primers for TCR Vbeta segments and 13 reverse primers for TCR Jbeta segments was used. TCRdb took this table from immuneACCESS and kept in-frame rearrangements with V and J called. Such tables lack part of the clones; where checked against another copy, unresolved V genes explain under half of the gap, and the rest is unexplained. Counted in this sample were about 160,000 clones; approximately 78% of them appeared once. The ten top clones hold 2.5% to 3.5% of the sample. Material: PBMCs. These receptors came from a middle-aged woman in good health and CMV-seronegative.

The chain links TRBV11-2 to TRBJ2-5, with 11 bases that match TRBD1. Germline CDR1 is SGHAT and CDR2 is FQNNGV. With 2 bases clipped from V and 5 bases from J, the junction kept 4 bases outside the gene matches. The CDR3 is 15 amino acids. The chain's CDR3 is CASSLRTGGPETQYF. CDR3 coding DNA: TGTGCCAGCAGCTTACGGACAGGGGGCCCCGAGACCCAGTACTTC.

This clone was picked up a small number of times. The V gene is TRBV6-1, the J gene TRBJ2-1; 9 positions agree with TRBD1. The germline V gene has CDR1 MNHNS and CDR2 SASEGT. The V gene end was trimmed by 11 bases and the J gene end by 5 bases; junction bases not matched to a gene: 7. The CDR3 has 13 residues. The DNA of the CDR3 is TGTGCCGGAGCGGACAGGGGCCACAATGAGCAGTTCTTC. The encoded protein is CAGADRGHNEQFF.

This sequence joins TRBV9 and TRBJ2-3, with 10 nucleotides matching TRBD2. In germline, CDR1 is SGDLS, CDR2 YYNGEE. J lost 2 bases, V lost 0 bases, and 6 bases had no gene match. The CDR3 spans 17 residues. CDR3 in amino acids: CASSVGAGGFVTDTQYF. DNA of the CDR3: TGTGCCAGCAGCGTAGGAGCGGGGGGGTTCGTCACAGATACGCAGTATTTT. Full variable domain (missing parts from reference TRBV9 and TRBJ2-3): DSGVTQTPKHLITATGQRVTLRCSPRSGDLSVYWYQQSLDQGLQFLIQYYNGEERAKGNILERFSAQQFPDLHSELNLSSLELGDSALYFCASSVGAGGFVTDTQYFGPGTRLTVL.

The V and J genes are TRBV2 and TRBJ2-7; no firm D call. CDR1 is SNHLY and CDR2 is FYNNEI in the germline V gene. With 5 bases removed from V and 2 bases from J, the gap between germline ends came to 7 bases. The CDR3 spans 12 residues. CDR3 DNA: TGTGCCAGCAGTCGAGAGGCCTACGAGCAGTACTTC. Protein sequence: CASSREAYEQYF.

This chain uses TRBV6-1 with TRBJ2-3; no reliable D call. Between the trimmed V and J ends, which lost 6 bases and 4 bases, there was a span of 5 bases. This CDR3 region has 11 residues. From germline, CDR1 is MNHNS and CDR2 SASEGT. Written as DNA, the CDR3 is TGTGCCAGCAGGGGCTCAGATACGCAGTATTTT. This gives the protein CASRGSDTQYF.

J is TRBJ1-1 and V is TRBV6-1; D is unresolved. Germline CDR1 reads MNHNS; CDR2 reads SASEGT. CDR3 length: 13 amino acids. V lost 0 bases and J lost 11, with 13 bases in between. CDR3 region: CASSEARDSVAFF. The CDR3, as DNA: TGTGCCAGCAGTGAAGCGCGCGATTCCGTGGCTTTCTTT.

The V and J genes are TRBV28 and TRBJ1-6, with 7 bases fitting TRBD1. CDR1 MDHEN and CDR2 SYDVKM come from the germline V gene. J gave up 4 bases and V 5 bases, and 5 bases lay outside the gene matches. The CDR3 has 15 amino acids. Here the CDR3 reads CASSDRVVYNSPLHF. CDR3 nucleotides: TGTGCCAGCAGTGACAGGGTCGTTTATAATTCACCCCTCCACTTT.

The chain employs TRBV5-1 and TRBJ2-3, with 8 positions matching TRBD2. CDR3 length: 13 residues. Germline V CDR1 and CDR2: SGHRS, YFSETQ. V trimming: 4 bases; J trimming: 4 bases; junction bases outside the gene matches: 2. DNA of the CDR3: TGCGCCAGCAGCCCGGGGGGGGCAGATACGCAGTATTTT. Its protein product is CASSPGGADTQYF. Using reference TRBV5-1 and TRBJ2-3 for the parts outside the CDR3, the full variable domain is KAGVTQTPRYLIKTRGQQVTLSCSPISGHRSVSWYQQTPGQGLQFLFEYFSETQRNKGNFPGRFSGRQFSNSRSEMNVSTLELGDSALYLCASSPGGADTQYFGPGTRLTVL.

This chain joins TRBV5-1 and TRBJ1-2; D gene ambiguous. The CDR3 is 17 residues long. V shed 4 bases and J shed 5 bases, with 24 bases lying between them. Germline V gene sequence: CDR1 SGHRS, CDR2 YFSETQ. The CDR3 spells CASSPGLGTLRKYGYTF. CDR3 bases: TGCGCCAGCAGCCCCGGACTGGGAACACTAAGGAAATATGGCTACACCTTC.

This clone came up a few times. The rearrangement joins TRBV5-4 to TRBJ1-1; possibly TRBD1 for D (5 bases). This CDR3 is built from 16 residues. The germline CDR1 and CDR2 sequences are SGHNT and YYREEE (reference sequence). Trimming took 4 bases from V and 0 from J, leaving 16 bases between them. CDR3: CASSPRTLGMNTEAFF. The DNA for the CDR3 is TGTGCCAGCAGCCCTCGGACATTAGGGATGAACACTGAAGCTTTCTTT.

The J gene is TRBJ1-5, the V gene TRBV19; D is unresolved. The CDR3 extends over 13 amino acids. Trimming took off 5 bases at V and 2 bases at J, with 7 bases between the two ends. Per the germline V gene, CDR1 is LNHDA and CDR2 is SQIVND (reference sequence). In DNA form, the CDR3 reads TGTGCCAGTAGTTTACTGGGCAATCAGCCCCAGCATTTT. It specifies CASSLLGNQPQHF.